This TCR beta chain was observed in a study of identical twins. Using its own MiXCR run on the 5' RACE reads, TCRdb lists one record per CDR3 protein. The table has 700,000 or so distinct CDR3 sequences, 21% seen once. This clonotype occurred a few times. The CDR3 runs 14 residues. Germline V gene lookup returns CDR1 MNHEY and CDR2 SVGAGI. V gave up 2 bases and J gave up 6 bases, with 8 bases separating them. The same data also went into a second study, on T cells expressing NK-cell markers. From that second work: The authors applied an anti-gamma-delta TCR antibody in several experiments, and it restricted sorting to alpha-beta TCR T cells.

The specimen was PBMCs. This TCR was sampled from a woman in her late teens or twenties in good health. This chain uses TRBV6-5 with TRBJ1-6, with TRBD1 as a possible D gene (5 bases). The CDR3 nucleotides are TGTGCCAGCAGTTACCGACAGACTAATTCACCCCTCCACTTT. Its protein product is CASSYRQTNSPLHF.